The clone carrying this T cell receptor beta chain was seen a handful of times. Its antigen is still unknown. The data originate from a study of T-cell memory formation after mild COVID-19. Study overall: Largely, the TCR clusters proved donor specific.

CDR3 length: 15 amino acids. The J segment lost 2 bases and the V segment lost 5 bases, leaving 6 bases of the junction unmatched. CDR1 and CDR2 from the germline V gene are SEHNR and FQNEAQ (reference sequence). General study findings and limits: Contracting clones from day 15 to 85 showed balanced CD4/CD8; later expanders favored CD4+. Largely, contracting CD4+ clones fell within CM and EM, and contracting CD8+ clones within EMRA.

Constant-segment primers served in 5'RACE that generated TCR alpha and TCR beta cDNA libraries bearing sample barcodes and UMIs. TCRdb ran MiXCR on the 5' RACE reads and lists one entry per CDR3 protein. Seen here are fewer than 600,000 distinct CDR3 sequences, roughly 22% observed once, and the top ten hold approximately 8%. V is TRBV7-9 and J is TRBJ2-1; TRBD1 aligns across 7 bases. The TCR originated in an adult woman who had mild COVID-19 (a few samples of this study predate the infection). Cell type and time point are not known. Sequenced material: PBMCs or a T cell subset sorted from them (not recorded which). CDR3 bases: TGTGCCAGCAGCCCCCGGGACAGAACCTACAATGAGCAGTTCTTC. It translates to CASSPRDRTYNEQFF.